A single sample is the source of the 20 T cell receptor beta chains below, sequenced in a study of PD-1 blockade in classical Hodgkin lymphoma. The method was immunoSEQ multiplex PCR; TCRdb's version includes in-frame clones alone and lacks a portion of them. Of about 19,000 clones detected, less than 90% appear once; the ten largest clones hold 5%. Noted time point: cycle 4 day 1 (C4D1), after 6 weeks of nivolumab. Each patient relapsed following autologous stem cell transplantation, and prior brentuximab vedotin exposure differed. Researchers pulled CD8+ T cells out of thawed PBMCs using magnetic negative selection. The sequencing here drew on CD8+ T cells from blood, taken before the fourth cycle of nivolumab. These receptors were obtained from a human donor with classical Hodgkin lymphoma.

The CDR3 reads CASSLWGSYNEQFF. CDR3 sequence (DNA): TGTGCCAGCAGCTTGTGGGGTTCCTACAATGAGCAGTTCTTC. V and J are TRBV7-6 and TRBJ2-1; no firm D call. CDR1 SGHVS and CDR2 FNYEAQ come from the germline V gene. This CDR3 region has 14 residues. V was clipped by 3 bases and J by 1 base, with 7 bases between them.

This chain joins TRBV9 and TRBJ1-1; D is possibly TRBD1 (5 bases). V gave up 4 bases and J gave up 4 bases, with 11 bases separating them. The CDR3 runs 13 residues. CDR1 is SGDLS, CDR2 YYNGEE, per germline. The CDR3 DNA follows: TGTGCCAGCAGCCCTGGGGGGATCACTGAAGCTTTCTTT. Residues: CASSPGGITEAFF.

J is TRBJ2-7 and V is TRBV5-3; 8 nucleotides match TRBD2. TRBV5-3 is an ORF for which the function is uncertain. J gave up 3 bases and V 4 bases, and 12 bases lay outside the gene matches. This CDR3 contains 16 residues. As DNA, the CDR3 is TGTGCCAGAAGCGGCCCTCGGCGGGAGGTCGGCTACGAGCAGTACTTC. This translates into CARSGPRREVGYEQYF.

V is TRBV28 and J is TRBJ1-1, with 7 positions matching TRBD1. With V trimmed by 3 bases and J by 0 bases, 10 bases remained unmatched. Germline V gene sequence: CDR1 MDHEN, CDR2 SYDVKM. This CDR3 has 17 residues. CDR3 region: CASSFDMTGHMNTEAFF. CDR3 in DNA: TGTGCCAGCAGTTTTGACATGACAGGGCACATGAACACTGAAGCTTTCTTT.

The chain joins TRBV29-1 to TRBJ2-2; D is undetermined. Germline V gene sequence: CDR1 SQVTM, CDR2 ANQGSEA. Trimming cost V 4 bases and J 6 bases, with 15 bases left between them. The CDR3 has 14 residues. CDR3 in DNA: TGCAGCGTTGTGGGGATACACGGAGCCGGGGAGCTGTTTTTT. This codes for CSVVGIHGAGELFF.

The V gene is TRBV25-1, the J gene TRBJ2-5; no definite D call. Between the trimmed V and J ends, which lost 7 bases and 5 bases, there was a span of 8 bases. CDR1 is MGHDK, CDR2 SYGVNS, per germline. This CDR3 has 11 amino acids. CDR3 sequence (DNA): TGTGCCAGCACCAGGCGGGAGACCCAGTACTTC. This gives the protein CASTRRETQYF.

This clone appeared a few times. The CDR3 is CASSEDLNIQYF. The CDR3 region has the DNA TGTGCCAGCAGTGAAGACCTGAACATTCAGTACTTC. This chain links TRBV2 with TRBJ2-4; D remains ambiguous. The CDR3 extends over 12 amino acids. The germline V gene has CDR1 SNHLY and CDR2 FYNNEI. Trimming cost V 1 base and J 7 bases, with 5 bases left between them.

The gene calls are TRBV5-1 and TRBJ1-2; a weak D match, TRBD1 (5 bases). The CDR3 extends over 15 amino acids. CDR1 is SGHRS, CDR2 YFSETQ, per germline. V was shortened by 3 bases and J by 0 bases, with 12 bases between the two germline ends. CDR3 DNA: TGCGCCAGCAGCTATGGGACGGAGGCTAACTATGGCTACACCTTC. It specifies CASSYGTEANYGYTF. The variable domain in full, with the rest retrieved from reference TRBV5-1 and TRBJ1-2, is KAGVTQTPRYLIKTRGQQVTLSCSPISGHRSVSWYQQTPGQGLQFLFEYFSETQRNKGNFPGRFSGRQFSNSRSEMNVSTLELGDSALYLCASSYGTEANYGYTFGSGTRLTVV.

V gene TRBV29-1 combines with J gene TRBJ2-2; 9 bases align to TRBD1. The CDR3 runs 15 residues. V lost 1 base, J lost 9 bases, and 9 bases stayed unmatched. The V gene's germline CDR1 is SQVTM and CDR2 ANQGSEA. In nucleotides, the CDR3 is TGCAGCGTTGAAGGGATTACAGGGGGCATCAGGGAGCTGTTTTTT. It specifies CSVEGITGGIRELFF.

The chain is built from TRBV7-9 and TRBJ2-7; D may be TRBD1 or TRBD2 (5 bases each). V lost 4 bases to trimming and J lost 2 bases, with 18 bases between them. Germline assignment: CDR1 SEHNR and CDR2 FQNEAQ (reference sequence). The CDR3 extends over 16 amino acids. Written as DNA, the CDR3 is TGTGCCAGCAGCTCGGCCCACCCCACGGGGCCCTACGAGCAGTACTTC. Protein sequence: CASSSAHPTGPYEQYF.

The CDR3 reads CASGLPRVAPRDTQYF. CDR3 nucleotides: TGTGCTAGTGGTTTGCCCAGAGTGGCCCCGAGGGATACGCAGTATTTT. V and J are TRBV12-5 and TRBJ2-3, with D uncertain. CDR1 and CDR2 from the germline V gene are LGHNT and FRNRAP. CDR3 size: 16 residues. The ends were cut back, 2 bases at V and 6 bases at J, with 18 bases in the middle.

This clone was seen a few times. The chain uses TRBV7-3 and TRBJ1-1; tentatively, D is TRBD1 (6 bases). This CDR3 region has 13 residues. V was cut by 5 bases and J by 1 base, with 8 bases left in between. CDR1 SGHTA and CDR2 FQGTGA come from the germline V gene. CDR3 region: CASSQQGNTEAFF. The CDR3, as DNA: TGTGCCAGCAGCCAACAGGGGAACACTGAAGCTTTCTTT.

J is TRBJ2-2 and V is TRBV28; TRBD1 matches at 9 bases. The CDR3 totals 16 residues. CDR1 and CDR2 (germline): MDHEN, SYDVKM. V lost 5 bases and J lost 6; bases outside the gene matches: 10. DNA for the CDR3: TGTGCCAGCAGTCTATCCGGGACAGGGAGGCCCGGGGAGCTGTTTTTT. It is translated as CASSLSGTGRPGELFF. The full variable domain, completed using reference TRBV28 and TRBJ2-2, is DVKVTQSSRYLVKRTGEKVFLECVQDMDHENMFWYRQDPGLGLRLIYFSYDVKMKEKGDIPEGYSVSREKKERFSLILESASTNQTSMYLCASSLSGTGRPGELFFGEGSRLTVL.

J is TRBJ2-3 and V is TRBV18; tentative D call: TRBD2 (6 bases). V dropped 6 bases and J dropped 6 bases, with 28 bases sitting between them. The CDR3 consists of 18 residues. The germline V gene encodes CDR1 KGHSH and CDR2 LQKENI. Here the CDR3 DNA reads TGTGCCAGCTCGTATAATGGACCCACCGGGAGCCTCTTGGATACGCAGTATTTT. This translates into CASSYNGPTGSLLDTQYF.

The CDR3 nucleotides are TGTGCCAGCAGCCCCTCGCCCCTGGGTTACGAGCAGTACTTC. Amino acid sequence: CASSPSPLGYEQYF. The rearrangement joins TRBV4-2 to TRBJ2-7; unclear D gene. Germline-derived CDR1 and CDR2 are LGHNA and YNFKEQ. This CDR3 is 14 amino acids long. Trimming removed 4 bases at V and 4 bases at J, with 14 bases between.

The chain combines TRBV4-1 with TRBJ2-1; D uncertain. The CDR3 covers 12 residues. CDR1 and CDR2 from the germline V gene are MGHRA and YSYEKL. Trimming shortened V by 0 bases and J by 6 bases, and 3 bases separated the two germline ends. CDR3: CASSQEINEQFF. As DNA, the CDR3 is TGCGCCAGCAGCCAAGAAATCAATGAGCAGTTCTTC.

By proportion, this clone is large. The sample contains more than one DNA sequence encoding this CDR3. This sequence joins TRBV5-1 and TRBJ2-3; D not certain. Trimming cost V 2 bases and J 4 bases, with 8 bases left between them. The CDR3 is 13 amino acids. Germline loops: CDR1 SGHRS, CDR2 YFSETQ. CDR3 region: CASSFGSADTQYF. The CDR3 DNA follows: TGCGCCAGCAGCTTTGGGTCCGCAGATACGCAGTATTTT.

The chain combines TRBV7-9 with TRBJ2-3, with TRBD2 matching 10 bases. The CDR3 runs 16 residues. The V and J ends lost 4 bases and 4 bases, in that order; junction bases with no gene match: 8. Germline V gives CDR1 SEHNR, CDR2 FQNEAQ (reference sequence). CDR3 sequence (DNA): TGTGCCAGCAGCTCCTTGAGCGGGAGGGCTCCAGATACGCAGTATTTT. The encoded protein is CASSSLSGRAPDTQYF. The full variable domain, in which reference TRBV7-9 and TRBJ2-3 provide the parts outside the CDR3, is DTGVSQNPRHKITKRGQNVTFRCDPISEHNRLYWYRQTLGQGPEFLTYFQNEAQLEKSRLLSDRFSAERPKGSFSTLEIQRTEQGDSAMYLCASSSLSGRAPDTQYFGPGTRLTVL.

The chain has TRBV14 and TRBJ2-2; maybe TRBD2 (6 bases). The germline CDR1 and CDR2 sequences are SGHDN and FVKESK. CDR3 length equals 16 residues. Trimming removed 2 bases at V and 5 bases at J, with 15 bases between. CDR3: CASSQRSGEWTGELFF. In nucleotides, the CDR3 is TGTGCCAGCAGCCAAAGATCGGGGGAATGGACCGGGGAGCTGTTTTTT. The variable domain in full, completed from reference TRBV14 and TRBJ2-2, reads EAGVTQFPSHSVIEKGQTVTLRCDPISGHDNLYWYRRVMGKEIKFLLHFVKESKQDESGMPNNRFLAERTGGTYSTLKVQPAELEDSGVYFCASSQRSGEWTGELFFGEGSRLTVL.

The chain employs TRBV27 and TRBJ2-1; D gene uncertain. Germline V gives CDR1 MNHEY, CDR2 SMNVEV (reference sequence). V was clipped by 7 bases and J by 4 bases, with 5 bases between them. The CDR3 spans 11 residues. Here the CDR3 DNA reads TGTGCCAGCAAAGAGTACAATGAGCAGTTCTTC. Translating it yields CASKEYNEQFF.